Presented here are 25 T cell receptor beta chains from one specimen sequenced in a study of shared clonotypes between healthy human individuals. Only in-frame clones appear in the TCRdb table, and some are missing; sequencing was by immunoSEQ multiplex PCR. The sample lists 2 million to 3 million clones, roughly 92% occurring once. What was sequenced was naive CD4+ T cells sorted from blood. Subset reported: CD45RA+ positively selected. The receptors stem from a young man in good health.

This rearrangement joins TRBV11-2 to TRBJ1-2; no definite D call. CDR3 length: 16 amino acids. V lost 1 base and J 4 bases, leaving 16 bases between the germline ends. CDR1 and CDR2 (germline): SGHAT, FQNNGV. The CDR3 loop reads CASSLAGKGSFYGYTF. CDR3 coding DNA: TGTGCCAGCAGCTTAGCGGGGAAGGGATCATTCTATGGCTACACCTTC. Complete variable domain (other parts from reference TRBV11-2 and TRBJ1-2): EAGVAQSPRYKIIEKRQSVAFWCNPISGHATLYWYQQILGQGPKLLIQFQNNGVVDDSQLPKDRFSAERLKGVDSTLKIQPAKLEDSAVYLCASSLAGKGSFYGYTFGSGTRLTVV.

The chain carries TRBV18 and TRBJ2-2, with 9 bases fitting TRBD1. J lost 0 bases, V lost 8 bases, and 4 bases had no gene match. There are 15 residues in the CDR3. In germline, CDR1 is KGHSH, CDR2 LQKENI. CDR3 region: CASRRQGANTGELFF. CDR3 DNA sequence: TGTGCCAGCCGCCGACAGGGGGCGAACACCGGGGAGCTGTTTTTT.

J is TRBJ1-1 and V is TRBV4-1; no reliable D call. There are 17 residues in the CDR3. Trimming removed 1 base from V and 0 bases from J, with 15 bases in between. Germline V lookup: CDR1 MGHRA, CDR2 YSYEKL. The CDR3 sequence is CASSQARAGVMNTEAFF. As DNA, the CDR3 is TGCGCCAGCAGCCAAGCCCGGGCCGGGGTAATGAACACTGAAGCTTTCTTT.

V gene TRBV2 combines with J gene TRBJ1-4; 9 nucleotides agree with TRBD1. The V segment lost 6 bases and the J segment 8 bases; nucleotides outside the gene matches: 7. This CDR3 contains 14 residues. CDR1 and CDR2 from the germline V gene are SNHLY and FYNNEI. DNA for the CDR3: TGTGCCAGCAGCTCGGACAGGGGAAGCGAAAAACTGTTTTTT. Residues: CASSSDRGSEKLFF.

A word on this clone: Within the sample, other DNA sequences also encode this same CDR3. The rearrangement uses TRBV5-1 and TRBJ1-4, with TRBD1 matching over 8 bases. Germline trimming cut 3 bases from V and 8 bases from J; bases unmatched to any gene: 6. The CDR3 has 14 amino acids. The germline gives CDR1 SGHRS, CDR2 YFSETQ. CDR3 in amino acids: CASSSGQGREKLFF. The CDR3 DNA reads TGCGCCAGCAGCTCCGGACAGGGACGAGAAAAACTGTTTTTT.

The CDR3 protein is CASSVDRIYTF. The CDR3 DNA reads TGTGCCAGCAGCGTAGATAGGATCTACACCTTC. This chain joins TRBV9 and TRBJ1-2; D remains ambiguous. Germline values: CDR1 SGDLS, CDR2 YYNGEE. The CDR3 sequence is 11 residues long. The V end was cut by 0 bases, the J end by 10 bases, with 7 bases between.

The V call is TRBV19, the J call TRBJ1-4, with D possibly TRBD1 on 5 matching bases. V was trimmed by 5 bases and J by 4 bases, leaving 17 bases between them. The CDR3 loop spans 16 amino acids. Germline loops: CDR1 LNHDA, CDR2 SQIVND (reference sequence). The CDR3 is CASSVLGTAVNEKLFF. CDR3 DNA: TGTGCCAGTAGTGTCCTCGGGACCGCGGTTAATGAAAAACTGTTTTTT.

About this clone: This sample also contains other DNA sequences that code for the same CDR3. The chain is built from TRBV27 and TRBJ1-5; the D is unclear. Per germline, CDR1 MNHEY and CDR2 SMNVEV (reference sequence). The V gene lost 2 bases and the J gene lost 4 bases, with 6 bases spanning the gap. This CDR3 spans 13 amino acids. The CDR3 protein is CASSLVLNQPQHF. CDR3 sequence (DNA): TGTGCCAGCAGTTTAGTTCTGAATCAGCCCCAGCATTTT.

The CDR3 spells CSARVWEEQFF. The CDR3 nucleotides read TGCAGTGCTAGAGTTTGGGAGGAGCAGTTCTTC. The rearrangement joins TRBV20-1 to TRBJ2-1; D possibly corresponds to TRBD2 (5 bases). CDR1 is DFQATT, CDR2 SNEGSKA, per germline (reference sequence). With 1 base removed from V and 10 bases from J, the gap between germline ends came to 8 bases. The CDR3 loop spans 11 amino acids.

The chain recombines TRBV5-1 with TRBJ1-4; D is perhaps TRBD1 (5 bases). The CDR3 runs 16 residues. In germline, CDR1 is SGHRS, CDR2 YFSETQ. V lost 4 bases and J lost 8, with 21 bases in between. The CDR3 region is CASSPRDFGILEKLFF. In nucleotides, the CDR3 is TGCGCCAGCAGCCCCAGGGACTTCGGGATTCTAGAAAAACTGTTTTTT. The complete variable domain, with remaining parts taken from reference TRBV5-1 and TRBJ1-4, reads KAGVTQTPRYLIKTRGQQVTLSCSPISGHRSVSWYQQTPGQGLQFLFEYFSETQRNKGNFPGRFSGRQFSNSRSEMNVSTLELGDSALYLCASSPRDFGILEKLFFGSGTQLSVL.

Worth noting for this clone: The junction departs from germline at one end; a sequencing error may be responsible. The rearrangement links TRBV7-7 to TRBJ2-2, with TRBD1 matching over 7 bases. The germline CDR1 and CDR2 sequences are SSHAT and FNYEAQ (reference sequence). The CDR3 is 14 amino acids. The CDR3, as DNA: TGTGCTAGCAGCTTAACACAGGGGACCGGGGAGCTGTTTTTT. It encodes CASSLTQGTGELFF.

This clone was recorded only once. The J gene is TRBJ2-5, the V gene TRBV9, with 13 bases fitting TRBD2. Germline CDR1 is SGDLS and CDR2 is YYNGEE. Unmatched junction bases numbered 9, after V lost 4 bases and J lost 3 bases. The CDR3 loop spans 17 amino acids. The CDR3 DNA reads TGTGCCAGCAGCCGCAGACTAGCGGGAGGAGGGGAAGAGACCCAGTACTTC. This encodes CASSRRLAGGGEETQYF. The whole variable domain, remainder taken from reference TRBV9 and TRBJ2-5, is DSGVTQTPKHLITATGQRVTLRCSPRSGDLSVYWYQQSLDQGLQFLIQYYNGEERAKGNILERFSAQQFPDLHSELNLSSLELGDSALYFCASSRRLAGGGEETQYFGPGTRLLVL.

This chain links TRBV4-3 with TRBJ2-7; D is ambiguous. The CDR3 runs 15 residues. CDR1 is LGHNA and CDR2 is YSLEER in the germline V gene. The germline V and J ends were trimmed by 0 bases and 2 bases, with 11 bases remaining between them. CDR3 DNA sequence: TGCGCCAGCAGCCAAGAGACTTCACCACCCTACGAGCAGTACTTC. It translates to CASSQETSPPYEQYF.

This clone has only one observation. The rearrangement links TRBV10-1 to TRBJ2-1, with D uncertain. The V gene lost 0 bases and the J gene lost 8 bases, with 14 bases spanning the gap. CDR1 and CDR2 from the germline V gene are WNHNN and SYGVQD (reference sequence). The CDR3 is 15 amino acids. The CDR3 DNA reads TGCGCCAGCAGTGAGTCTAGTTTAAATTACGATGAGCAGTTCTTC. Amino acids: CASSESSLNYDEQFF.

The chain is built from TRBV5-1 and TRBJ2-3; TRBD2 matches at 12 bases. The CDR3 sequence is 16 residues long. CDR1 SGHRS and CDR2 YFSETQ come from the germline V gene. The J segment lost 0 bases and the V segment lost 8 bases, leaving 7 bases of the junction unmatched. The CDR3 region has the DNA TGCGCCAGTGCAGACACTAGCGGGAGGAGCACAGATACGCAGTATTTT. It translates to CASADTSGRSTDTQYF.

The V and J genes are TRBV27 and TRBJ1-1; 11 bases are a match to TRBD1. J gave up 4 bases and V 4 bases, and 17 bases lay outside the gene matches. Germline lookup yields CDR1 MNHEY and CDR2 SMNVEV (reference sequence). The CDR3 sequence is 19 residues long. This chain's CDR3 is CASSSFLSGDRGIGTEAFF. The CDR3 DNA is TGTGCCAGCAGTTCATTTTTAAGTGGGGACAGGGGGATTGGCACTGAAGCTTTCTTT.

The chain is built from TRBV28 and TRBJ2-1, with D unclear. Germline-derived CDR1 and CDR2 are MDHEN and SYDVKM. Trimming removed 7 bases from V and 4 bases from J, with 11 bases in between. This CDR3 is 13 amino acids long. CDR3 coding DNA: TGTGCCAGCACCTTGCCGGGTTACAATGAGCAGTTCTTC. Amino acid sequence: CASTLPGYNEQFF.

The rearrangement joins TRBV11-3 to TRBJ2-2, with 9 positions matching TRBD1. V shed 1 base and J 6 bases; nucleotides not matched to a gene: 12. This CDR3 has 18 amino acids. Germline V gene lookup returns CDR1 SGHNT and CDR2 YENEEA. The CDR3: CASSLGWLDRGVPGELFF. The CDR3 DNA sequence: TGTGCCAGCAGCTTAGGGTGGCTGGACAGGGGCGTCCCCGGGGAGCTGTTTTTT.

The V call is TRBV5-4, the J call TRBJ2-1; 11 positions agree with TRBD2. The CDR3 extends over 15 amino acids. Unmatched junction bases numbered 5, after V lost 5 bases and J lost 4 bases. The germline CDR1 and CDR2 sequences are SGHNT and YYREEE (reference sequence). The CDR3 is CASRPTSGRYNEQFF. The CDR3 nucleotides are TGTGCCAGCAGGCCCACTAGCGGGAGATACAATGAGCAGTTCTTC.

The V gene is TRBV18, the J gene TRBJ2-4; the D gene is possibly TRBD2 (6 bases). The CDR3 extends over 14 amino acids. CDR1 and CDR2 from the germline V gene are KGHSH and LQKENI. V lost 0 bases and J lost 5, with 8 bases in between. CDR3 bases: TGTGCCAGCTCACCACCCTCGGGAGAAAACATTCAGTACTTC. Its translation: CASSPPSGENIQYF.

This chain joins TRBV19 and TRBJ2-7; 8 positions match TRBD2. V trimming: 4 bases; J trimming: 3 bases; junction bases outside the gene matches: 11. Germline CDR1 is LNHDA and CDR2 is SQIVND (reference sequence). The CDR3 consists of 16 residues. CDR3 nucleotide sequence: TGTGCCAGTAGTACCATCGGGGGGGCAGGGAACTACGAGCAGTACTTC. This sequence encodes CASSTIGGAGNYEQYF.

The V and J genes are TRBV10-3 and TRBJ2-2; maybe TRBD1 (6 bases). CDR3 length: 13 amino acids. Per germline, CDR1 ENHRY and CDR2 SYGVKD. The V gene lost 4 bases and the J gene lost 7 bases, with 10 bases spanning the gap. CDR3 in DNA: TGTGCCATCAGTGGCCGAGGGGGCGGGGAGCTGTTTTTT. Amino acids: CAISGRGGGELFF.

The rearrangement links TRBV12-5 to TRBJ2-3; D gene unclear. The CDR3 extends over 13 amino acids. V lost 0 bases, J lost 5 bases, and 6 bases lay in between. Germline CDR1 and CDR2: LGHNT and FRNRAP. The CDR3 here is CASGLVLGDTQYF. The CDR3 DNA sequence: TGTGCTAGTGGTTTGGTACTTGGAGATACGCAGTATTTT.

V is TRBV6-5 and J is TRBJ2-5; D is perhaps TRBD2 (5 bases). In germline, CDR1 is MNHEY, CDR2 SVGAGI. V dropped 6 bases and J dropped 5 bases, with 19 bases sitting between them. The CDR3 is made up of 15 amino acids. CDR3: CASSLPRAGGETQYF. CDR3 coding DNA: TGTGCCAGCAGCCTCCCCCGGGCAGGCGGGGAGACCCAGTACTTC.

This clone came up a few times. The V call is TRBV5-1, the J call TRBJ2-7; D unclear. The V end lost 4 bases, the J end lost 2 bases, and 16 bases lay between the germline ends. The CDR3 runs to 15 residues. Germline V gene sequence: CDR1 SGHRS, CDR2 YFSETQ. The CDR3 DNA reads TGCGCCAGCAGCCCCTTAGCAGGTTCGGCCTACGAGCAGTACTTC. Protein product: CASSPLAGSAYEQYF.